This record looks at one T cell receptor (beta chain) sequence and its context. Assay: immunoSEQ multiplex PCR; the TCRdb copy retains only in-frame clones and omits some. The sample has around 2,000,000 clones, about 95% seen once. Positive CCR7 selection of CD45RO-negative cells yielded the naive CD8 cells, and terminally differentiated effector memory CD45RA+ cells were excluded. This entry is derived from a study of shared clonotypes between healthy human individuals. This TCR came from a man aged 18 to 30 in good health. Sequenced material: naive CD8+ T cells sorted from blood.

In DNA, the CDR3 is TGTGCCAGCAGTCTCAATTCGAACACTGAAGCTTTCTTT. This translates into CASSLNSNTEAFF. The chain has TRBV11-2 and TRBJ1-1; no firm D call. CDR1 is SGHAT, CDR2 FQNNGV, per germline. Deletions cut 6 bases from V and 1 base from J, with 9 bases between. The CDR3 is 13 amino acids.